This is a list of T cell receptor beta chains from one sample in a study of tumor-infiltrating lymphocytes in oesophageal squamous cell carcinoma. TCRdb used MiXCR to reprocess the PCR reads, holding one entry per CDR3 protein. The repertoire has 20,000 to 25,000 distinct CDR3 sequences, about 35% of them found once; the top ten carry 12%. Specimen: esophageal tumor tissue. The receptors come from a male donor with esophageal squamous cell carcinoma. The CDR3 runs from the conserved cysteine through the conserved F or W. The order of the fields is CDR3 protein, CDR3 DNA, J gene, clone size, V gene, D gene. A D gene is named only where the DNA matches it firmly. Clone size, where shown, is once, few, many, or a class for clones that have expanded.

CDR3: CASSLAPRSHTQYF
DNA: TGTGCCAGCAGCTTAGCGCCCCGGAGTCATACGCAGTATTTT
J: TRBJ2-3
size: .
V: TRBV7-4
D: .

CDR3: CASSLAGTYNEQFF
DNA: TGTGCCAGCAGTTTAGCGGGAACCTACAATGAGCAGTTCTTC
J: TRBJ2-1
size: many
V: TRBV28
D: .

CDR3: CASGWSGTSGSWETQYF
DNA: TGTGCTAGTGGTTGGTCCGGGACTAGCGGGAGTTGGGAGACCCAGTACTTC
J: TRBJ2-5
size: once
V: TRBV12-5
D: TRBD2

CDR3: CASSQDLSDGGEQFF
DNA: TGCGCCAGCAGCCAAGATTTATCCGACGGTGGTGAGCAGTTCTTC
J: TRBJ2-1
size: many
V: TRBV4-3
D: .

CDR3: CASSNSGRSYEQYF
DNA: TGTGCCAGCAGTAATAGCGGGAGGAGCTACGAGCAGTACTTC
J: TRBJ2-7
size: medium-sized
V: TRBV7-9
D: TRBD2

CDR3: CASSLGQIRKETQYF
DNA: TGTGCCAGCAGCTTAGGACAAATAAGGAAAGAGACCCAGTACTTC
J: TRBJ2-5
size: .
V: TRBV7-6
D: .

CDR3: CASSLAGLSTDTQYF
DNA: TGTGCCAGCAGCTTGGCAGGGCTAAGCACAGATACGCAGTATTTT
J: TRBJ2-3
size: .
V: TRBV5-4
D: .

CDR3: CASSLSRERGEQYF
DNA: TGTGCCAGCAGTTTGTCGCGGGAGCGTGGCGAGCAGTACTTC
J: TRBJ2-7
size: many
V: TRBV12-3/TRBV12-4
D: TRBD2

CDR3: CASSLLSATDTQYF
DNA: TGTGCCAGCAGCTTATTGTCCGCAACAGATACGCAGTATTTT
J: TRBJ2-3
size: .
V: TRBV7-2
D: .

CDR3: CASRGTGGFYGYTF
DNA: TGTGCCAGCAGAGGGACAGGGGGCTTCTATGGCTACACCTTC
J: TRBJ1-2
size: .
V: TRBV6-1
D: TRBD1

CDR3: CASSNRDSTDTQYF
DNA: TGTGCCAGTAGTAACCGGGACAGCACAGATACGCAGTATTTT
J: TRBJ2-3
size: many
V: TRBV19
D: .

CDR3: CASSEPGQGAYNEQFF
DNA: TGTGCCAGCAGCGAACCCGGACAGGGGGCCTACAATGAGCAGTTCTTC
J: TRBJ2-1
size: .
V: TRBV6-1
D: TRBD1

CDR3: CATSRDLSSGSYNEQFF
DNA: TGTGCCACCAGCAGAGATTTATCCAGCGGGAGCTACAATGAGCAGTTCTTC
J: TRBJ2-1
size: .
V: TRBV15
D: TRBD2

CDR3: CASSLGGRRETQYF
DNA: TGTGCCAGCAGCTTAGGGGGTAGGCGAGAGACCCAGTACTTC
J: TRBJ2-5
size: many
V: TRBV11-2
D: .

CDR3: CASSLAGTTLNTEAFF
DNA: TGCGCCAGCAGCTTGGCAGGGACTACGCTGAACACTGAAGCTTTCTTT
J: TRBJ1-1
size: few
V: TRBV5-1
D: .